Shown below are 3 T cell receptor beta chains from a single sample sequenced in a study of cytomegalovirus exposure and HLA in healthy donors. Amplification used 60 Vbeta primers and 13 Jbeta primers. The assay was immunoSEQ multiplex PCR, and TCRdb's table has in-frame clones only and misses some. Its table lists about 140,000 clones. The sequenced sample consisted of PBMCs. The receptors were sampled from a male donor in good health and CMV-seronegative.

V is TRBV5-1 and J is TRBJ2-3; the match to TRBD2 covers 11 bases. The CDR3 length is 15 residues. CDR1 and CDR2 (germline): SGHRS, YFSETQ. Trimming at V came to 4 bases and at J to 4 bases, leaving 5 bases not matched to a gene. CDR3 loop: CASSLGTSGSDTQYF. Here the CDR3 DNA reads TGCGCCAGCAGCCTCGGGACTAGCGGTTCAGATACGCAGTATTTT. The entire variable domain, with the rest obtained from reference TRBV5-1 and TRBJ2-3, is as follows: KAGVTQTPRYLIKTRGQQVTLSCSPISGHRSVSWYQQTPGQGLQFLFEYFSETQRNKGNFPGRFSGRQFSNSRSEMNVSTLELGDSALYLCASSLGTSGSDTQYFGPGTRLTVL.

V is TRBV6-4 and J is TRBJ2-4, with 9 nucleotides matching TRBD1. CDR1 is MRHNA and CDR2 is SNTAGT in the germline V gene. Trimming took 8 bases from V and 8 from J; bases not matched to a gene: 7. There are 13 residues in the CDR3. The CDR3 bases are TGTGCCAGCCGAAGGACAGGGGATGACATTCAGTACTTC. As protein: CASRRTGDDIQYF.

This chain joins TRBV7-2 and TRBJ1-2; 12 nucleotides align to TRBD1. After removal of 1 base from V and 6 bases from J, the junction contained 9 bases not matched to a gene. This CDR3 is 17 amino acids long. Germline CDR1 is SGHTA and CDR2 is FQGNSA. CDR3 coding DNA: TGTGCCAGCAGCTTAGAGTTATCAGGGACAGGGGGCGATGGCTACACCTTC. Protein sequence: CASSLELSGTGGDGYTF. Based on the CDR3 plus reference TRBV7-2 and TRBJ1-2, the full variable domain is GAGVSQSPSNKVTEKGKDVELRCDPISGHTALYWYRQSLGQGLEFLIYFQGNSAPDKSGLPSDRFSAERTGGSVSTLTIQRTQQEDSAVYLCASSLELSGTGGDGYTFGSGTRLTVV.